Listed here are 32 T cell receptor beta chains from one sample, sequenced in a study of blood T cells in healthy people across ages. With a J-beta primer mix and a sample-barcoded 5' primer, a second PCR ran about 7 to 12 cycles. Each CDR3 protein gets one entry after TCRdb re-called the 5' RACE reads with MiXCR. Among 1,800,000 or so distinct CDR3 sequences, about 39% were seen once, and the ten largest hold under 30%. Sequencing was done on a sample of blood. The receptor set was obtained from a human donor in good health.

This sequence joins TRBV10-3 and TRBJ1-5; D possibly corresponds to TRBD1 (6 bases). The CDR3 contains 15 residues. Germline CDR1 and CDR2: ENHRY and SYGVKD. Trimming took off 0 bases at V and 7 bases at J, with 13 bases between the two ends. CDR3 in amino acids: CAISESRGAHQPQHF. The CDR3 DNA reads TGTGCCATCAGTGAGTCGAGGGGGGCGCACCAGCCCCAGCATTTT.

The J gene is TRBJ1-1, the V gene TRBV18; 8 nucleotides line up with TRBD1. Per germline, CDR1 KGHSH and CDR2 LQKENI. The ends lost 10 bases at V and 4 bases at J; junction bases unmatched: 8. This CDR3 region has 13 residues. CDR3 amino acids: CATIQGGSTEAFF. The CDR3, as DNA: TGTGCCACCATACAGGGGGGTAGCACTGAAGCTTTCTTT.

The V and J genes are TRBV6-6 and TRBJ2-2, with TRBD2 identical over 8 bases. With 9 bases clipped from V and 3 bases from J, the junction kept 12 bases outside the gene matches. Germline CDR1 MNHNY, CDR2 SVGAGI (reference sequence). CDR3 length: 16 amino acids. This CDR3 is CASPTGGAVDTGELFF. The CDR3, as DNA: TGTGCCAGTCCTACCGGGGGGGCGGTGGACACCGGGGAGCTGTTTTTT.

The gene calls are TRBV6-1 and TRBJ2-3; D not resolved. This CDR3 spans 17 amino acids. Germline V gene data show CDR1 as MNHNS and CDR2 as SASEGT. The V gene lost 4 bases and the J gene lost 5 bases, with 22 bases spanning the gap. The CDR3 is CASSGPDTDPPQDTQYF. The CDR3 DNA reads as TGTGCCAGCAGTGGGCCAGACACAGACCCACCACAAGATACGCAGTATTTT.

The chain uses TRBV6-1 and TRBJ2-1; D is ambiguous. The CDR3 loop spans 12 amino acids. CDR1 and CDR2 from the germline V gene are MNHNS and SASEGT. Trimming pared 2 bases from V and 9 bases from J, leaving 8 bases between. The CDR3 DNA is TGTGCCAGCAGTGAAAGGTTCCCTGAGCAGTTCTTC. Encoded protein: CASSERFPEQFF.

CDR3 sequence reads: CATSDLGSGGGYNEQFF. As DNA, the CDR3 is TGTGCCACCAGTGATTTAGGAAGCGGGGGGGGTTACAATGAGCAGTTCTTC. The chain has TRBV24-1 and TRBJ2-1, with TRBD2 matching 10 bases. This CDR3 contains 17 residues. CDR1 is KGHDR and CDR2 is SFDVKD in the germline V gene. The trim removed 1 base at V and 4 bases at J, leaving 6 bases unmatched.

CDR3 bases: TGTGCCAGCAGCGAAGACCCCTCGCTAGCGGGGGGGCTTTACAATGAGCAGTTCTTC. Amino acid sequence: CASSEDPSLAGGLYNEQFF. The rearrangement links TRBV7-2 to TRBJ2-1, with 12 nucleotides matching TRBD2. Germline V gene lookup returns CDR1 SGHTA and CDR2 FQGNSA. V gave up 5 bases and J gave up 4 bases; unmatched junction bases: 15. The CDR3 contains 19 residues.

The V gene is TRBV21-1, the J gene TRBJ2-5; the table's D call, TRBD1, has no DNA check behind it. TRBV21-1 is labeled a pseudogene. The CDR3 has 12 amino acids. The CDR3 here is CASRTGWGTQYF. As DNA, the CDR3 is TGTGCCAGCAGAACAGGGTGGGGGACCCAGTACTTC.

The chain is built from TRBV5-1 and TRBJ1-1; 9 nucleotides align to TRBD1. Germline assignment: CDR1 SGHRS and CDR2 YFSETQ. V lost 1 base to trimming and J lost 4 bases; unmatched junction nucleotides: 11. The CDR3 is 17 residues long. In DNA form, the CDR3 reads TGCGCCAGCAGCTTGATACAGGGGGCGCGATTCGGCACTGAAGCTTTCTTT. Translating it yields CASSLIQGARFGTEAFF.

CDR3 in DNA: TGTGCCAGCAGCTTAGGAGCTAGCGGGAACAATGAGCAGTTCTTC. As protein: CASSLGASGNNEQFF. The chain is built from TRBV13 and TRBJ2-1, with 9 bases aligning to TRBD2. This CDR3 contains 15 residues. The V gene end was trimmed by 0 bases and the J gene end by 5 bases; junction bases not matched to a gene: 2. Per germline, CDR1 PRHDT and CDR2 FYEKMQ (reference sequence).

This clonotype was seen a few times. The gene calls are TRBV6-5 and TRBJ2-3; no firm D call. V lost 9 bases and J lost 5, with 12 bases in between. CDR1 MNHEY and CDR2 SVGAGI come from the germline V gene. The CDR3 consists of 12 residues. DNA for the CDR3: TGTGCCAGTAACACGCCGGGAGATACGCAGTATTTT. Encoded protein: CASNTPGDTQYF.

The gene calls are TRBV7-2 and TRBJ2-3; D possibly corresponds to TRBD2 (6 bases). V shed 8 bases and J shed 2 bases, with 14 bases lying between them. The germline V gene has CDR1 SGHTA and CDR2 FQGNSA. The CDR3 is 14 residues long. The CDR3 nucleotides are TGTGCCAGCGGATGGGACTCCTACACAGATACGCAGTATTTT. It encodes CASGWDSYTDTQYF.

The gene calls are TRBV7-2 and TRBJ2-5; D is perhaps TRBD1 (6 bases). The CDR3 is 15 amino acids. Germline V lookup: CDR1 SGHTA, CDR2 FQGNSA. Trimming removed 3 bases from V and 3 bases from J, with 14 bases in between. In nucleotides, the CDR3 is TGTGCCAGCAGCTTTTACATGCAGGGGAAAGAGACCCAGTACTTC. This codes for CASSFYMQGKETQYF.

This clonotype was detected a few times. The chain employs TRBV4-2 and TRBJ2-5, with 8 bases lining up with TRBD1. The length of the CDR3 is 17 residues. The germline CDR1 and CDR2 sequences are LGHNA and YNFKEQ. V lost 1 base, J lost 3 bases, and 10 bases stayed unmatched. In DNA, the CDR3 is TGTGCCAGCAGCCAAGGGGGTGGACAGGGTTATAAAGAGACCCAGTACTTC. It translates to CASSQGGGQGYKETQYF.

The rearrangement links TRBV7-3 to TRBJ2-1, with D unclear. The CDR3 is 14 amino acids. Trimming left V 0 bases short and J 10 bases short, with 13 bases between. Germline CDR1 SGHTA, CDR2 FQGTGA. The CDR3 reads CASSLTGPQEEQFF. The CDR3 region has the DNA TGTGCCAGCAGCTTAACCGGACCTCAGGAGGAGCAGTTCTTC. The whole variable domain, filled in from reference TRBV7-3 and TRBJ2-1, reads GAGVSQTPSNKVTEKGKYVELRCDPISGHTALYWYRQSLGQGPEFLIYFQGTGAADDSGLPNDRFFAVRPEGSVSTLKIQRTERGDSAVYLCASSLTGPQEEQFFGPGTRLTVL.

This clonotype was counted only a few times. The genes are TRBV4-3 and TRBJ2-7; possible D gene TRBD1, 6 bases. V lost 4 bases to trimming and J lost 2 bases, with 21 bases between them. Germline CDR1 reads LGHNA; CDR2 reads YSLEER. The CDR3 spans 17 residues. In nucleotides, the CDR3 is TGCGCCAGCAGCCCCATACAGCGCCCGGGACATGCCTACGAGCAGTACTTC. Translating gives CASSPIQRPGHAYEQYF.

The chain combines TRBV4-2 with TRBJ1-6; 10 positions agree with TRBD1. V trimming: 1 base; J trimming: 7 bases; junction bases outside the gene matches: 7. The CDR3 extends over 17 amino acids. From germline, CDR1 is LGHNA and CDR2 YNFKEQ. CDR3 sequence (DNA): TGTGCCAGCAGCCAAGGTCCGGGACAGGGGACAAATTCACCCCTCCACTTT. As protein: CASSQGPGQGTNSPLHF.

The chain has TRBV4-2 and TRBJ2-5; 9 positions agree with TRBD2. This CDR3 is 18 amino acids long. Germline CDR1 LGHNA, CDR2 YNFKEQ. The V segment lost 0 bases and the J segment 1 base; nucleotides outside the gene matches: 9. The CDR3 loop is CASSQEAGGAGGQETQYF. The CDR3 DNA reads TGTGCCAGCAGCCAAGAGGCAGGTGGAGCGGGGGGCCAAGAGACCCAGTACTTC.

The V gene is TRBV29-1, the J gene TRBJ2-1; TRBD1 is a possible D gene (6 bases). From germline, CDR1 is SQVTM and CDR2 ANQGSEA. V was pared by 3 bases and J by 6 bases, with 12 bases between. The CDR3 spans 13 residues. DNA of the CDR3: TGCAGCGTTGAGGGACCGGACAGCAATGAGCAGTTCTTC. This sequence encodes CSVEGPDSNEQFF.

V and J are TRBV10-3 and TRBJ1-5, with D perhaps matching TRBD1 (5 bases). V gave up 1 base and J gave up 6 bases, with 16 bases separating them. CDR3 length: 16 amino acids. Germline V gene sequence: CDR1 ENHRY, CDR2 SYGVKD. The CDR3, as DNA: TGTGCCATCAGTGAGTATGAGGGGCCGGGGAGTCAGCCCCAGCATTTT. Protein: CAISEYEGPGSQPQHF.

This clonotype was found a few times. The chain carries TRBV6-1 and TRBJ1-2, with D possibly matching TRBD1 (5 bases). Germline V gene sequence: CDR1 MNHNS, CDR2 SASEGT. The CDR3 length is 14 residues. V was cut by 1 base and J by 5 bases, with 11 bases left in between. The CDR3 is CASSEGQGEYGYTF. CDR3 DNA: TGTGCCAGCAGTGAAGGTCAGGGTGAATATGGCTACACCTTC.

This clonotype was seen only a few times. The chain employs TRBV7-2 and TRBJ2-7; 7 bases map to TRBD1. V trimming: 5 bases; J trimming: 0 bases; junction bases outside the gene matches: 7. This CDR3 comprises 15 residues. The V gene's germline CDR1 is SGHTA and CDR2 FQGNSA. The CDR3 DNA reads TGTGCCAGCAGCACTTATCGGACAGGCTCCTACGAGCAGTACTTC. This codes for CASSTYRTGSYEQYF.

This chain uses TRBV18 with TRBJ1-4; D gene unclear. CDR1 KGHSH and CDR2 LQKENI come from the germline V gene. This CDR3 is 14 amino acids long. Between the trimmed V and J ends, which lost 3 bases and 5 bases, there was a span of 10 bases. The CDR3 DNA sequence: TGTGCCAGCTCACCGCGGTCGGTGAATGAAAAACTGTTTTTT. Amino acids: CASSPRSVNEKLFF.

The genes are TRBV6-2 or TRBV6-3 and TRBJ1-6; D is unclear. There are 13 residues in the CDR3. Trimming shortened V by 7 bases and J by 8 bases, and 12 bases separated the two germline ends. The germline V gene has CDR1 MNHEY and CDR2 SVGEGT. In DNA form, the CDR3 reads TGTGCCAGCACCTATTGGTCAGATTCACCCCTCCACTTT. Its protein product is CASTYWSDSPLHF.

V is TRBV29-1 and J is TRBJ1-1; the D gene is possibly TRBD1 (5 bases). The germline V gene encodes CDR1 SQVTM and CDR2 ANQGSEA. This CDR3 is built from 17 residues. V lost 0 bases to trimming and J lost 3 bases, with 20 bases between them. The CDR3 DNA reads as TGCAGCGTTGAAGATTTGGGGGGAGAGTTAACTTACACTGAAGCTTTCTTT. Amino acid sequence: CSVEDLGGELTYTEAFF.

With regard to this clonotype: The missing conserved phenylalanine or tryptophan at the end of this CDR3 makes a read error likely. V is TRBV27 and J is TRBJ2-1; D remains unclear. Germline assignment: CDR1 MNHEY and CDR2 SMNVEV (reference sequence). This CDR3 has 16 amino acids. Trimming shortened V by 5 bases and J by 0 bases, and 14 bases separated the two germline ends. DNA for the CDR3: TGTGCCAGCAGTCCACTATCGAGGAGCTCCTACAATGAGCAGTTCGTC. This encodes CASSPLSRSSYNEQFV.

This clonotype was counted only a few times. The rearrangement joins TRBV4-2 to TRBJ1-2, with D possibly matching TRBD1 (6 bases). Trimming left V 1 base short and J 3 bases short, with 18 bases between. The germline V gene encodes CDR1 LGHNA and CDR2 YNFKEQ. This CDR3 comprises 17 residues. The CDR3: CASSQGNRVDLDYGYTF. The CDR3 nucleotides are TGTGCCAGCAGCCAAGGAAACAGGGTTGATTTAGACTATGGCTACACCTTC.

The chain joins TRBV15 to TRBJ2-1; D unresolved. The CDR3 is made up of 12 amino acids. Germline CDR1 reads LNHNV; CDR2 reads YYDKDF (reference sequence). CDR3: CVAGQSHDEQFF. DNA of the CDR3: TGTGTCGCCGGGCAATCCCATGATGAGCAGTTCTTC.

The rearrangement uses TRBV29-1 and TRBJ2-1; D is undetermined. V gave up 5 bases and J gave up 0 bases, with 8 bases separating them. CDR3 size: 13 residues. Germline-derived CDR1 and CDR2 are SQVTM and ANQGSEA. The CDR3 loop is CSVTVVSYNEQFF. CDR3 coding DNA: TGCAGCGTTACAGTAGTCTCCTACAATGAGCAGTTCTTC.

This clonotype came up once. Germline is not matched at one junction end, which may reflect a read error. The chain has TRBV5-1 and TRBJ1-4; the match to TRBD1 covers 8 bases. Per germline, CDR1 SGHRS and CDR2 YFSETQ. The CDR3 contains 15 residues. CDR3 protein: CASSPEGRGHEKRFF. The CDR3 DNA is TGCGCCAGCAGCCCGGAGGGCAGGGGGCATGAAAAACGGTTTTTT. The complete variable domain, with remaining parts taken from reference TRBV5-1 and TRBJ1-4, reads KAGVTQTPRYLIKTRGQQVTLSCSPISGHRSVSWYQQTPGQGLQFLFEYFSETQRNKGNFPGRFSGRQFSNSRSEMNVSTLELGDSALYLCASSPEGRGHEKRFFGSGTQLSVL.

The chain combines TRBV7-2 with TRBJ2-3; 9 bases align to TRBD2. Per the germline V gene, CDR1 is SGHTA and CDR2 is FQGNSA. This CDR3 has 16 amino acids. The V and J ends lost 1 base and 2 bases, in that order; junction bases with no gene match: 4. CDR3 region: CASSLVGGGDTDTQYF. DNA of the CDR3: TGTGCCAGCAGCTTAGTGGGCGGGGGGGACACAGATACGCAGTATTTT.

This clonotype was observed many times. This rearrangement joins TRBV7-2 to TRBJ2-5; 8 positions match TRBD2. Trimming cost V 3 bases and J 0 bases; bases outside gene matches: 3. This CDR3 region has 15 residues. Looked up from germline, CDR1 is SGHTA and CDR2 is FQGNSA. CDR3 residues: CASSLGGGNQETQYF. CDR3 nucleotide sequence: TGTGCCAGCAGCTTGGGCGGGGGGAACCAAGAGACCCAGTACTTC.